The 9 T cell receptor beta chains in this list originate from one sample, sequenced in a study of human CD8 memory T cell subsets. Early memory CD8+ T cells that were CCR7+ PD-1+ TIGIT+ with exhausted-like traits constituted the TPEX cells. A UMI-labeled 5' RACE approach was the method that produced the TCR beta libraries. TCRdb re-called the 5' RACE reads and gives one entry per CDR3 protein, without DNA. This table holds about 5,800 distinct CDR3 sequences. The sample was CD8+ T cells from PBMCs. The receptor set was obtained from a human donor in good health.

The CDR3 protein is CSASGIGETQYF. This chain links TRBV29-1 with TRBJ2-5; no DNA is available, so the TRBD1 call from TCRdb remains unchecked. Germline CDR1 is SQVTM and CDR2 is ANQGSEA. CDR3 size: 12 residues.

The gene calls are TRBV6-2 or TRBV6-3 and TRBJ1-2. CDR1 is MNHEY and CDR2 is SVGEGT in the germline V gene. This CDR3 contains 13 residues. CDR3 region: CASSYFANYGYTF.

The gene calls are TRBV2 and TRBJ1-1. The length of the CDR3 is 12 residues. From germline, CDR1 is SNHLY and CDR2 FYNNEI. CDR3 protein: CASSNYGTEAFF.

J is TRBJ2-7 and V is TRBV5-4; TCRdb gives TRBD2 as the D gene, but with no DNA this cannot be confirmed. This CDR3 has 11 residues. Germline V gene data show CDR1 as SGHNT and CDR2 as YYREEE (reference sequence). The chain's CDR3 is CASSAGHEQYF.

The chain's CDR3 is CASSQLRDNYYEQYF. The chain couples TRBV4-1 to TRBJ2-7; TCRdb's D call of TRBD1 is untestable without DNA. The CDR3 covers 15 residues. Per germline, CDR1 MGHRA and CDR2 YSYEKL.

This chain uses TRBV5-4 with TRBJ2-2; TCRdb's D gene call, TRBD1, goes unchecked for lack of DNA. The germline V gene has CDR1 SGHNT and CDR2 YYREEE (reference sequence). This CDR3 contains 16 residues. The CDR3: CASSSRTGQPTGELFF.

This rearrangement joins TRBV5-4 to TRBJ2-1; TCRdb names TRBD1, which stays unverified in the absence of DNA. The CDR3 covers 16 residues. CDR1 is SGHNT and CDR2 is YYREEE in the germline V gene (reference sequence). CDR3 sequence reads: CASSSLQGNSPNEQFF.

The rearrangement links TRBV4-2 to TRBJ2-7. Germline V gene sequence: CDR1 LGHNA, CDR2 YNFKEQ. The CDR3 runs to 14 residues. CDR3: CASSQEQFSYEQYF.

This clonotype is classed as medium-sized (0.01 to 0.1%) by frequency. The rearrangement uses TRBV6-2 or TRBV6-3 and TRBJ2-7. CDR3 length equals 14 residues. Germline CDR1 is MNHEY and CDR2 is SVGEGT. CDR3: CASSSATESYEQYF.